The source of this T cell receptor beta chain is a study of T cell changes during pregnancy in multiple sclerosis. Sequencing used immunoSEQ multiplex PCR; TCRdb keeps in-frame clones, though not all of them. Of 40,000 to 60,000 clones in the sample, around 94% were seen once. This sequence was found in a female donor with multiple sclerosis, enrolled in a pregnancy study. The sample was CD4+ T cells from peripheral blood mononuclear cells, taken before pregnancy.

CDR3 nucleotide sequence: TGTGCCATCAGTGAGTCGACAGGGTCGGACTATGGCTACACCTTC. This gives the protein CAISESTGSDYGYTF. V usage is TRBV10-3 and J usage is TRBJ1-2; TRBD1 agrees at 7 bases. CDR3 size: 15 residues. Germline V gene lookup returns CDR1 ENHRY and CDR2 SYGVKD. The ends lost 0 bases at V and 3 bases at J; junction bases unmatched: 4.